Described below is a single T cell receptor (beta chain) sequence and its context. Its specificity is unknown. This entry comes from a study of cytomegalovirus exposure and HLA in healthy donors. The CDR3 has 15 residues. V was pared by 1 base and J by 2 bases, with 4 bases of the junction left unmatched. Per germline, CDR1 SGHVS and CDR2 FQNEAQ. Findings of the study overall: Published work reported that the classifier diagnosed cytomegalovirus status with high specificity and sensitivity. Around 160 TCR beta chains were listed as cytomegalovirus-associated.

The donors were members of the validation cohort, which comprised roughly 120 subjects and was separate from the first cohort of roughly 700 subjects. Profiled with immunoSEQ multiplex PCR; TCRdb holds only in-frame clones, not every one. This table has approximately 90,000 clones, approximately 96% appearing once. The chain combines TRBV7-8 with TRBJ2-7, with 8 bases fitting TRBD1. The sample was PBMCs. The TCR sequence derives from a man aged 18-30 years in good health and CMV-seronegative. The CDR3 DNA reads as TGTGCCAGCAGCTTAGAACAGGGGGTCACCTACGAGCAGTACTTC. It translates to CASSLEQGVTYEQYF.